The 3 T cell receptor beta chains below all came from one sample that was sequenced in a study of shared clonotypes between healthy human individuals. Assay used: immunoSEQ multiplex PCR; TCRdb lists only in-frame clones, some missing. Of 1.4 million to 1.5 million clones detected, over 95% appear once; the ten largest clones hold roughly 1.2%. The sequenced sample was naive CD4+ T cells sorted from blood. The subset is: CD45RA+ positively selected. The receptors shown here come from a man aged 30 to 45 in good health.

The rearrangement links TRBV11-2 to TRBJ1-2, with unresolved D. The germline V gene encodes CDR1 SGHAT and CDR2 FQNNGV. With 5 bases removed from V and 4 bases from J, the gap between germline ends came to 11 bases. CDR3 length: 13 residues. The CDR3 bases are TGTGCCAGCAGCCCATCTGACTCCTATGGCTACACCTTC. Its translation is CASSPSDSYGYTF.

V gene TRBV28 combines with J gene TRBJ2-5; D is perhaps TRBD1 (6 bases). This CDR3 has 14 amino acids. The V end lost 2 bases, the J end lost 4 bases, and 11 bases lay between the germline ends. The germline gives CDR1 MDHEN, CDR2 SYDVKM. The CDR3 region is CASSLSTGLETQYF. In nucleotides, the CDR3 is TGTGCCAGCAGTTTAAGTACAGGGTTAGAGACCCAGTACTTC.

The chain couples TRBV5-1 to TRBJ1-2; 7 nucleotides align to TRBD1. The length of the CDR3 is 14 residues. Germline loops: CDR1 SGHRS, CDR2 YFSETQ. The J segment lost 7 bases and the V segment lost 1 base, leaving 7 bases of the junction unmatched. The CDR3 coding sequence is TGCGCCAGCAGCTTGCGTGGCCGGACAGGTGGCTACACCTTC. It is translated as CASSLRGRTGGYTF.